This T cell receptor (beta chain) was observed in a study of cytomegalovirus exposure and HLA in healthy donors. Study at large: Around 76% of several hundred genotyped donors fell in the Caucasian-associated ancestry cluster. Notes on the study in general: Productive rates of about 87% or about 30% were seen for most TCR beta V segments in an earlier analysis. As a later analysis revealed, most CMV-associated TCR beta chains appeared HLA-restricted.

V was shortened by 3 bases and J by 0 bases, with 9 bases between the two germline ends. CDR3 length: 15 residues. The germline V gene encodes CDR1 SGHKS and CDR2 YYEKEE (reference sequence). The study ran its PCR with 60 Vbeta and 13 Jbeta primers. The table came from immunoSEQ multiplex PCR; TCRdb's copy has only in-frame clones and leaves some out. Here the sample spans about 200,000 clones, 70% to 85% being singletons. Healthy bone marrow donors made up the donors. Worth noting for this clone: What it binds is unknown.

The sequence was collected from a woman aged 25 to 39 in good health and CMV-seropositive. Sequenced material: PBMCs. The V gene is TRBV5-5, the J gene TRBJ2-2; tentative D call: TRBD1 (6 bases). The CDR3 nucleotides read TGTGCCAGCAGCTGGGGGCGAACGAACACCGGGGAGCTGTTTTTT. This codes for CASSWGRTNTGELFF.